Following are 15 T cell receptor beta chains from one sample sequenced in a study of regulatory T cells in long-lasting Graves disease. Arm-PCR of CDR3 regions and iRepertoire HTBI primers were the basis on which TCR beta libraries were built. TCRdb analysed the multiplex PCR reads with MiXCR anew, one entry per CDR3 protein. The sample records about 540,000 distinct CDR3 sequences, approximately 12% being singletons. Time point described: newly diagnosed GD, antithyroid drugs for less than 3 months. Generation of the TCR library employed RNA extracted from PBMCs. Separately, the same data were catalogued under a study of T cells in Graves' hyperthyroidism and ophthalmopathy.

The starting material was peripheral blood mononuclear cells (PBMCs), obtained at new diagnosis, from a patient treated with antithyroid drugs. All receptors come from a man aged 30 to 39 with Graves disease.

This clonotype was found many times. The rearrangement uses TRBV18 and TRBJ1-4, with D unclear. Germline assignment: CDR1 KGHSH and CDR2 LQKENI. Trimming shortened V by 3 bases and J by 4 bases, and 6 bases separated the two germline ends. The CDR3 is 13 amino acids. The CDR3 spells CASSPAVNEKLFF. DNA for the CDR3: TGTGCCAGCTCACCGGCAGTTAATGAAAAACTGTTTTTT.

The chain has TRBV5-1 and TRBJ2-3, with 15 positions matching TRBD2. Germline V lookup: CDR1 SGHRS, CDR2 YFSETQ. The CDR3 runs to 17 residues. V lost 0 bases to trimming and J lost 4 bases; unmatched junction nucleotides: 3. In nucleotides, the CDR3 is TGCGCCAGCAGCTTGGGAGGGACTAGCGGGAGGCCAGATACGCAGTATTTT. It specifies CASSLGGTSGRPDTQYF.

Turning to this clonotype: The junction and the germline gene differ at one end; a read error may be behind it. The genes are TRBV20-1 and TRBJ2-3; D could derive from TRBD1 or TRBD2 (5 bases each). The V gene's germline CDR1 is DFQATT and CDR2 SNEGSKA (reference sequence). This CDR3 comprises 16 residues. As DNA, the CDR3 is TGCAGTGCTAGAGATTGGGGGAGCAAGGGAACAGATACGCAGTACTTT. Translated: CSARDWGSKGTDTQYF.

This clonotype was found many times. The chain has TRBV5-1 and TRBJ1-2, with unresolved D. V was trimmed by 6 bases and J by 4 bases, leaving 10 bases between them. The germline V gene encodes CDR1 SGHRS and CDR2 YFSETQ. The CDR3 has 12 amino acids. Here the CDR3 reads CASTMDGYGYTF. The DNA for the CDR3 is TGCGCCAGCACTATGGACGGCTATGGCTACACCTTC. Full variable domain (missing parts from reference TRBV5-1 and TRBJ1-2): KAGVTQTPRYLIKTRGQQVTLSCSPISGHRSVSWYQQTPGQGLQFLFEYFSETQRNKGNFPGRFSGRQFSNSRSEMNVSTLELGDSALYLCASTMDGYGYTFGSGTRLTVV.

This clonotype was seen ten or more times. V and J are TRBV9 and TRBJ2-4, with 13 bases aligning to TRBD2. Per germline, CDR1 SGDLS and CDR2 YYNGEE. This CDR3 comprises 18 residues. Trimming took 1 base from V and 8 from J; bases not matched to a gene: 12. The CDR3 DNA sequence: TGTGCCAGCAGCGTAACGGGACTAGCGGGAAGCACCGAGGACATTCAGTACTTC. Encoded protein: CASSVTGLAGSTEDIQYF.

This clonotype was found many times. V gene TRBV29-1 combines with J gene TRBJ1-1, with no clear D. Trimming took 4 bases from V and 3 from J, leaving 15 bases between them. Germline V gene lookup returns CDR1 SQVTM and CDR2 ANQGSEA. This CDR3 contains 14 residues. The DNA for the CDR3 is TGCAGCGTTGTAAAGGGCCGGGCGGACACTGAAGCTTTCTTT. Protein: CSVVKGRADTEAFF.

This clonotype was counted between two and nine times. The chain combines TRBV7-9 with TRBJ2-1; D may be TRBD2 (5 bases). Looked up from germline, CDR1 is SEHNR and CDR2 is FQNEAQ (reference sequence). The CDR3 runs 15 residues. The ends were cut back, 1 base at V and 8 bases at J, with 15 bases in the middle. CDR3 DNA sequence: TGTGCCAGCAGCTTAGTGGCTAGCTATCGCTATGAGCAGTTCTTC. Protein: CASSLVASYRYEQFF.

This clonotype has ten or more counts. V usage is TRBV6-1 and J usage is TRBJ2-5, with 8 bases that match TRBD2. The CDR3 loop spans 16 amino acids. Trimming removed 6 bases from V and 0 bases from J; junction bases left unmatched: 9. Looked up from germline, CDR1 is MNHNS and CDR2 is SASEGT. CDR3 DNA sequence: TGTGCCAGCAGGGCACTAGCGGCTCAGTACCAAGAGACCCAGTACTTC. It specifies CASRALAAQYQETQYF.

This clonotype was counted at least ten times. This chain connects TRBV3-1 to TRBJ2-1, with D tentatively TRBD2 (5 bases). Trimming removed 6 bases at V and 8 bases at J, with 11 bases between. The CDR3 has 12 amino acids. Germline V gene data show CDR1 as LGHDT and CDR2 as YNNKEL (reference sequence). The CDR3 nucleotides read TGTGCCAGCAGTAGAGAGGAGGATGAGCAGTTCTTC. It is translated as CASSREEDEQFF.

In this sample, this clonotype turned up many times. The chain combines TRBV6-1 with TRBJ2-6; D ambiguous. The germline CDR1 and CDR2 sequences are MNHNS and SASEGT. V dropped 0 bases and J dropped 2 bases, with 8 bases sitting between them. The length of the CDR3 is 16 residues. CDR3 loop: CASSEADNTGANVLTF. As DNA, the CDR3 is TGTGCCAGCAGTGAAGCCGACAATACTGGGGCCAACGTCCTGACTTTC.

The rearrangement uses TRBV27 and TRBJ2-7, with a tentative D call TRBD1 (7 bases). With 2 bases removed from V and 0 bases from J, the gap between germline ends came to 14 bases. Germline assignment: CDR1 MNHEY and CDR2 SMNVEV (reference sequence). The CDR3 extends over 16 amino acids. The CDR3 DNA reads TGTGCCAGCAGTTTAGGGTGGGGGGACAGCTCCTACGAGCAGTACTTC. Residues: CASSLGWGDSSYEQYF.

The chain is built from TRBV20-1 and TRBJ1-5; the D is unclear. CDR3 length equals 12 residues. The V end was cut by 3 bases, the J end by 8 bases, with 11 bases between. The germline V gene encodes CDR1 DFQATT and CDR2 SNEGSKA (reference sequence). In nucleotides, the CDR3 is TGCAGTGCTAGTATGGGTGTTAAGCCCCAGCATTTT. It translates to CSASMGVKPQHF.

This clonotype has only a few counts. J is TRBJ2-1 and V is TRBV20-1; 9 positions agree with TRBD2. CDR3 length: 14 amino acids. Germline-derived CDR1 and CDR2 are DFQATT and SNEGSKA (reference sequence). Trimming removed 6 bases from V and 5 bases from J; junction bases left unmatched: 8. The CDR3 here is CSAISGSWHNEQFF. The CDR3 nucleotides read TGCAGTGCGATTAGCGGGAGTTGGCACAATGAGCAGTTCTTC.

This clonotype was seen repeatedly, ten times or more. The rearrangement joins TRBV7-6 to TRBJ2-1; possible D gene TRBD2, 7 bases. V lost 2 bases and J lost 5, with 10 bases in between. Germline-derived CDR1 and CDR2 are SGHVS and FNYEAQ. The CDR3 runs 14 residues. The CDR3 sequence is CASSLWRGHNEQFF. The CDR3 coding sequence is TGTGCCAGCAGCTTATGGCGGGGGCACAATGAGCAGTTCTTC. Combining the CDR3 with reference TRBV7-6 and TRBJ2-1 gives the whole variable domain GAGVSQSPRYKVTKRGQDVALRCDPISGHVSLYWYRQALGQGPEFLTYFNYEAQQDKSGLPNDRFSAERPEGSISTLTIQRTEQRDSAMYRCASSLWRGHNEQFFGPGTRLTVL.

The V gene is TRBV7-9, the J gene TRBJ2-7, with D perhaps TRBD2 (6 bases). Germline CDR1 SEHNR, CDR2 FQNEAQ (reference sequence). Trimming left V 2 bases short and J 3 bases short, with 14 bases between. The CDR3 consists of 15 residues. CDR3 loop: CASSLNSGNDYEQYF. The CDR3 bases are TGTGCCAGCAGCTTAAATAGCGGAAACGACTACGAGCAGTACTTC. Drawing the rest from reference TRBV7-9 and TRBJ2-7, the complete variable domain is DTGVSQNPRHKITKRGQNVTFRCDPISEHNRLYWYRQTLGQGPEFLTYFQNEAQLEKSRLLSDRFSAERPKGSFSTLEIQRTEQGDSAMYLCASSLNSGNDYEQYFGPGTRLTVT.